This TCR beta chain derives from a study of regulatory T cells in long-lasting Graves disease. Described time point: newly diagnosed GD, antithyroid drugs for less than 3 months. PBMC RNA served as the TCR library source. CDR1 is SGHAT and CDR2 is FQNNGV in the germline V gene. This CDR3 has 14 residues. The germline V and J ends were trimmed by 4 bases and 5 bases, with 11 bases remaining between them. Building the TCR beta libraries relied on iRepertoire HTBI primers, and CDR3 regions underwent Arm-PCR. TCRdb ran MiXCR on the multiplex PCR reads and lists one entry per CDR3 protein. The sample includes some 200,000 distinct CDR3 sequences, roughly a fifth of them seen just once. Another study also made use of these data, one on T cells in Graves' hyperthyroidism and ophthalmopathy.

The source of this sequence is a young woman with Graves disease. The chain has TRBV11-2 and TRBJ1-4, with D unclear. The sample in question was peripheral blood mononuclear cells (PBMCs), obtained at new diagnosis, from a patient treated with antithyroid drugs. The CDR3 DNA follows: TGTGCCAGCAGCTCCGGACGTAGAAATGAAAAACTGTTTTTT. Amino acids: CASSSGRRNEKLFF.